This TCR beta chain was sequenced during a study of T cells in localized non-small cell lung cancer. Study results and caveats: Sequencing was restricted to one tumor region; therefore, heterogeneity remains possible. Among the top 100 tumor clones, a median around 50 appeared in adjacent lung. Uninvolved adjacent lung showed the highest T cell clonality, exceeding tumor.

About this clone itself: The antigen is unknown.

Trimming removed 11 bases at V and 7 bases at J, with 12 bases between. The CDR3 totals 12 residues. Germline V lookup: CDR1 MNHNY, CDR2 SVGAGI (reference sequence). Using immunoSEQ multiplex PCR, the repertoire was profiled, and TCRdb retains in-frame clones only, with some absent. The repertoire holds tens of thousands of clones, with over 80% as singletons. The sequences come from peripheral blood, collected before any cancer treatment. The chain combines TRBV6-6 with TRBJ1-6; maybe TRBD1 (6 bases). This receptor was taken from a female donor over 55 with stage I lung adenocarcinoma. CDR3 sequence reads: CAARGGNSPLHF. The CDR3 DNA reads as TGTGCCGCCCGAGGGGGGAATTCACCCCTCCACTTT.